These 8 T cell receptor beta chains came from one sample sequenced in a study of beta chain features in type 1 diabetes (dated by TCRdb to between 2018 and 2020). The library was built by means of the immunoSEQ multiplex PCR assay. All of the isolated RNA was reverse transcribed with the High Capacity cDNA Reverse Transcription Kit, so expressed TCRB transcripts were sequenced. This is the immuneACCESS table as TCRdb keeps it, with only in-frame sequences that have V and J called. A part of the clones is gone; compared with another copy, unresolved V genes explain less than half, and the rest is unexplained. Recorded for this sample are roughly 300,000 clones; 14% of them occurred a single time. The ten most abundant clones make up about 0.015% of the sample. Results the study describes overall, beyond this receptor: Type 1 diabetes patients showed a moderate but significant shortening of TCRB CDR3 length in all four CD4+ subsets.

What these receptors recognize is not known. Sequencing used naive CD4+ T cells from blood. The sample's cell subset or site label, in plain terms: true naive CD4+ T cells. All receptors come from a young man with type 1 diabetes.

A word on this clone: One junction end disagrees with the germline gene, perhaps due to a read error. This sequence joins TRBV18 and TRBJ1-5; D possibly corresponds to TRBD1 (5 bases). The germline CDR1 and CDR2 sequences are KGHSH and LQKENI. This CDR3 is built from 16 residues. Here the CDR3 reads CASSPRDPGGNQPQHF. The CDR3 bases are TGTGCCAGCTCGCCACGGGACCCCGGAGGGAATCAGCCCCAGCATTTT.

V usage is TRBV28 and J usage is TRBJ2-3, with D unclear. The germline gives CDR1 MDHEN, CDR2 SYDVKM. V lost 11 bases, J lost 2 bases, and 17 bases lay in between. The CDR3 runs 14 residues. The DNA for the CDR3 is TGTGCCTCCCACGAGAGGCAGTTCACAGATACGCAGTATTTT. It encodes CASHERQFTDTQYF.

This clone was seen just once. The rearrangement links TRBV4-2 to TRBJ2-1; the match to TRBD1 covers 11 bases. The ends lost 3 bases at V and 4 bases at J; junction bases unmatched: 5. Looked up from germline, CDR1 is LGHNA and CDR2 is YNFKEQ. This CDR3 has 16 residues. The CDR3, as DNA: TGTGCCAGCAGCCAGGCTTGGGACAGGGGGTACAATGAGCAGTTCTTC. Its translation: CASSQAWDRGYNEQFF.

This chain uses TRBV28 with TRBJ1-2; D gene unclear. Looked up from germline, CDR1 is MDHEN and CDR2 is SYDVKM. Trimming pared 3 bases from V and 4 bases from J, leaving 15 bases between. The CDR3 has 15 residues. CDR3 protein: CASSLRPGKIYGYTF. In nucleotides, the CDR3 is TGTGCCAGCAGTTTGAGGCCCGGAAAGATCTATGGCTACACCTTC.

The rearrangement uses TRBV7-2 and TRBJ2-7; TRBD2 agrees at 7 bases. Trimming removed 1 base from V and 0 bases from J; junction bases left unmatched: 3. In germline, CDR1 is SGHTA, CDR2 FQGNSA. The CDR3 runs 15 residues. The CDR3, as DNA: TGTGCCAGCAGCTTAGGGACTAGGGGCTCCTACGAGCAGTACTTC. It yields the protein CASSLGTRGSYEQYF. Together with reference TRBV7-2 and TRBJ2-7, the CDR3 gives the full variable domain: GAGVSQSPSNKVTEKGKDVELRCDPISGHTALYWYRQSLGQGLEFLIYFQGNSAPDKSGLPSDRFSAERTGGSVSTLTIQRTQQEDSAVYLCASSLGTRGSYEQYFGPGTRLTVT.

The chain employs TRBV7-2 and TRBJ1-2, with D perhaps TRBD1 (6 bases). The germline V and J ends were trimmed by 1 base and 5 bases, with 11 bases remaining between them. Germline V CDR1 and CDR2: SGHTA, FQGNSA. This CDR3 comprises 14 residues. CDR3 region: CASSLVGARYGYTF. The CDR3 bases are TGTGCCAGCAGCTTAGTGGGGGCTCGATATGGCTACACCTTC.

The sample holds a few counts of this clone. V usage is TRBV2 and J usage is TRBJ2-4; maybe TRBD1 (6 bases). In germline, CDR1 is SNHLY, CDR2 FYNNEI. Trimming cost V 6 bases and J 1 base, with 13 bases left between them. CDR3 length: 15 amino acids. The CDR3 nucleotides read TGTGCCAGCAGAGCCCAGGGGCTTGCCAAAAACATTCAGTACTTC. Residues: CASRAQGLAKNIQYF. Combining the CDR3 with reference TRBV2 and TRBJ2-4 gives the whole variable domain EPEVTQTPSHQVTQMGQEVILRCVPISNHLYFYWYRQILGQKVEFLVSFYNNEISEKSEIFDDQFSVERPDGSNFTLKIRSTKLEDSAMYFCASRAQGLAKNIQYFGAGTRLSVL.

The chain joins TRBV30 to TRBJ1-2; TRBD1 aligns across 11 bases. The CDR3 extends over 12 amino acids. From germline, CDR1 is GTSNPN and CDR2 SVGIG (reference sequence). J gave up 6 bases and V 6 bases, and 3 bases lay outside the gene matches. The CDR3 protein is CACRTGGHGYTF. The CDR3 DNA sequence: TGTGCCTGCCGGACAGGGGGCCATGGCTACACCTTC.